Below, one T cell receptor (beta chain) is given with its context. Its antigen is still unknown. The study reverse transcribed the entire isolated RNA, so it sequenced expressed TCRB transcripts. Generated by immunoSEQ multiplex PCR, the TCRdb table keeps only in-frame clones and is missing some. In the table there are approximately 600,000 clones, about an eighth of which are singletons. The data are from a study of beta chain features in type 1 diabetes. CDR3 length: 13 amino acids. Trimming removed 5 bases from V and 7 bases from J, with 15 bases in between. Germline loops: CDR1 SGHTA, CDR2 FQGTGA. The study's findings and limits: Across all four CD4+ subsets, people with type 1 diabetes showed modestly shorter TCRB CDR3s.

This clonotype was sampled from a man younger than 40 with type 1 diabetes. The specimen sequenced was naive CD4+ T cells from blood. The chain recombines TRBV7-3 with TRBJ2-7; tentatively, D is TRBD1 (6 bases). CDR3: CASSPTRDREQYF. DNA for the CDR3: TGTGCCAGCAGCCCCACGCGTGACAGGGAGCAGTACTTC.